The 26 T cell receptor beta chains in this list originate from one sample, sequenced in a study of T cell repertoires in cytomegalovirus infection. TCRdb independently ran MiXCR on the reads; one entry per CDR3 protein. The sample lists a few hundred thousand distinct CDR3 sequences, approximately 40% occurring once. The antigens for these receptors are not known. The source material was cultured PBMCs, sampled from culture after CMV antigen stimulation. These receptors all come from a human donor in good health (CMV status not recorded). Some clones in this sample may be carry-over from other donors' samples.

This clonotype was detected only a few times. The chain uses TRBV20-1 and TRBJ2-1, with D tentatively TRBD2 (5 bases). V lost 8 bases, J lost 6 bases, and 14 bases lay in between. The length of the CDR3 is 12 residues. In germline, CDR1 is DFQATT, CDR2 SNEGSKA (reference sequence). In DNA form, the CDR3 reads TGCAGTTTCGTCTTCCGGGGCAATGAGCAGTTCTTC. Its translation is CSFVFRGNEQFF.

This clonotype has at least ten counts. CDR3 sequence reads: CASSFRLPSGERKTQYF. DNA of the CDR3: TGTGCCAGCAGCTTCCGACTTCCTAGCGGGGAAAGAAAGACCCAGTACTTC. V usage is TRBV7-8 and J usage is TRBJ2-5, with 9 nucleotides matching TRBD2. CDR3 length: 17 amino acids. V gave up 3 bases and J gave up 6 bases; unmatched junction bases: 14. Germline V lookup: CDR1 SGHVS, CDR2 FQNEAQ.

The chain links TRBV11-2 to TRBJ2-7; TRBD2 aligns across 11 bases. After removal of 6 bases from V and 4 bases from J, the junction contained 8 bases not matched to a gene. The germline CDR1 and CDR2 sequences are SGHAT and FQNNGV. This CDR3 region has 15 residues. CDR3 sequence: CASSRNSGGEYEQYF. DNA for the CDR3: TGTGCCAGCAGTCGAAATAGCGGGGGGGAGTACGAGCAGTACTTC.

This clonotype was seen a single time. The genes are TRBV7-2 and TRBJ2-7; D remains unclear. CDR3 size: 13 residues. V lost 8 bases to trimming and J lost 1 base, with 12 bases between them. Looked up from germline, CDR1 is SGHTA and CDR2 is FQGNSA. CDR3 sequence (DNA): TGTGCCAGCGCCCTTAGGGTGTCCTACGAGCAGTACTTC. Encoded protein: CASALRVSYEQYF.

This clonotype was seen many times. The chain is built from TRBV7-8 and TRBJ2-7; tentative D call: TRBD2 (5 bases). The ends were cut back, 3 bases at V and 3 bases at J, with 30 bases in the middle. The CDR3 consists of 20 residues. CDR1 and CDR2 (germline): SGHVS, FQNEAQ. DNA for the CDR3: TGTGCCAGCAGCTTTCCCAGGAACACCGGGTTCGATACCGGAGGCTACGAGCAGTACTTC. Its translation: CASSFPRNTGFDTGGYEQYF.

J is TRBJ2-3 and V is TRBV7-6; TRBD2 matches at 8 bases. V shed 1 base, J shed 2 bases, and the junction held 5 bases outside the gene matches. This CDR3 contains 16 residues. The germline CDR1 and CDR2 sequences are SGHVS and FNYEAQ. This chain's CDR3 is CASSLVTGLDTDTQYF. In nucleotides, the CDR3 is TGTGCCAGCAGCTTAGTGACGGGACTAGACACAGATACGCAGTATTTT.

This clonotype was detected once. The chain's CDR3 is CASSQGGGSEQFF. CDR3 nucleotides: TGTGCCAGCAGCCAAGGCGGGGGGTCTGAGCAGTTCTTC. The gene calls are TRBV7-9 and TRBJ2-1, with 8 positions matching TRBD2. Germline CDR1 and CDR2: SEHNR and FQNEAQ (reference sequence). Trimming took 5 bases from V and 9 from J; bases not matched to a gene: 6. CDR3 length: 13 amino acids.

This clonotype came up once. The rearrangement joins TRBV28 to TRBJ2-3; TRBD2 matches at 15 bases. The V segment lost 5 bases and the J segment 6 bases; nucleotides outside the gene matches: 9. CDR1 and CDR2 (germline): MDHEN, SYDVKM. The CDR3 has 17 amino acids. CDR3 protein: CASSPTGLAGGYDTQYF. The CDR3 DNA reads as TGTGCCAGCAGTCCAACTGGACTAGCGGGGGGGTACGATACGCAGTATTTT.

The CDR3 nucleotides read TGTGCCAGCAGCAAAGACAACAGCCCGAGGGGAGGTAGCTATGGCTACACCTTC. Encoded protein: CASSKDNSPRGGSYGYTF. This chain connects TRBV7-2 to TRBJ1-2; perhaps TRBD1 as D (5 bases). V shed 5 bases and J shed 4 bases, with 26 bases lying between them. The CDR3 contains 18 residues. Germline CDR1 and CDR2: SGHTA and FQGNSA. The full variable domain, with the rest looked up from reference TRBV7-2 and TRBJ1-2, is GAGVSQSPSNKVTEKGKDVELRCDPISGHTALYWYRQSLGQGLEFLIYFQGNSAPDKSGLPSDRFSAERTGGSVSTLTIQRTQQEDSAVYLCASSKDNSPRGGSYGYTFGSGTRLTVV.

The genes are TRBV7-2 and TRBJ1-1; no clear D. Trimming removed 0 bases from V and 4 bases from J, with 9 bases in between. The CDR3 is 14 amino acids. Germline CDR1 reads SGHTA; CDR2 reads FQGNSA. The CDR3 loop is CASSLAVSGTEAFF. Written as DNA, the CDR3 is TGTGCCAGCAGCTTAGCAGTGTCAGGCACTGAAGCTTTCTTT.

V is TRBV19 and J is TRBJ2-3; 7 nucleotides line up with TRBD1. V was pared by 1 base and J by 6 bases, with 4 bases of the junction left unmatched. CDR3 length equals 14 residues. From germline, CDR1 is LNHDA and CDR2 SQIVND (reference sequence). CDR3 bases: TGTGCCAGTAGTATAGGGGACAGCATGGATACGCAGTATTTT. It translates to CASSIGDSMDTQYF.

The CDR3, as DNA: TGTGCCAGCAGCGTCGAGACTGGAAACACCATATATTTT. The encoded protein is CASSVETGNTIYF. The chain has TRBV7-2 and TRBJ1-3; D is uncertain. The CDR3 is 13 amino acids. Germline V CDR1 and CDR2: SGHTA, FQGNSA. V dropped 5 bases and J dropped 2 bases, with 7 bases sitting between them.

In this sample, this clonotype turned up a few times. The CDR3 DNA reads TGTGCCAGCAGCCCAAAGGGCGGTAACTATGGCTACACCTTC. Its protein is CASSPKGGNYGYTF. The chain combines TRBV7-2 with TRBJ1-2; D is undetermined. The CDR3 loop spans 14 amino acids. The ends were cut back, 5 bases at V and 1 base at J, with 11 bases in the middle. Germline V gene lookup returns CDR1 SGHTA and CDR2 FQGNSA.

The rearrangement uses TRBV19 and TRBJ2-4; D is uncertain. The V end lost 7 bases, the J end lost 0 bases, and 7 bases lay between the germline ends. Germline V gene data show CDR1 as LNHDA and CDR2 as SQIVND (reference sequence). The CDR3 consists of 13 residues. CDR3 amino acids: CASMDRAKNIQYF. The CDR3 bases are TGTGCCAGTATGGACCGAGCCAAAAACATTCAGTACTTC.

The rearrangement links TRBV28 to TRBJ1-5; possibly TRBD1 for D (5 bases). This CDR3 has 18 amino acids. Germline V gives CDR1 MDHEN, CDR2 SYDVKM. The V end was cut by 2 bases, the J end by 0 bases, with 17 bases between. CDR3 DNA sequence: TGTGCCAGCAGTTTAGGGTTCGCGACAGCTCGTAGCAATCAGCCCCAGCATTTT. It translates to CASSLGFATARSNQPQHF.

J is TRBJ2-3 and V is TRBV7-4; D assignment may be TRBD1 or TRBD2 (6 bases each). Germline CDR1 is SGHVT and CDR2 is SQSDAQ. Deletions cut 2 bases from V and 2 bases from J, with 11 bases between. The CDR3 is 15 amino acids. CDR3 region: CASSLRGAFTDTQYF. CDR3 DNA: TGTGCCAGCAGCTTAAGGGGGGCTTTCACAGATACGCAGTATTTT. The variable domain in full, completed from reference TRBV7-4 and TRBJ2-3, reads GAGVSQSPRYKVAKRGRDVALRCDSISGHVTLYWYRQTLGQGSEVLTYSQSDAQRDKSGRPSGRFSAERPERSVSTLKIQRTEQGDSAVYLCASSLRGAFTDTQYFGPGTRLTVL.

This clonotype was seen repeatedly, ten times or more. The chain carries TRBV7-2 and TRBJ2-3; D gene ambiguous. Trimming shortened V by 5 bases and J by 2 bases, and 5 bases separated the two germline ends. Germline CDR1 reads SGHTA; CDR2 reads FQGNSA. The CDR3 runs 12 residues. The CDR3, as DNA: TGTGCCAGCAGCCCCTTCACAGATACGCAGTATTTT. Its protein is CASSPFTDTQYF.

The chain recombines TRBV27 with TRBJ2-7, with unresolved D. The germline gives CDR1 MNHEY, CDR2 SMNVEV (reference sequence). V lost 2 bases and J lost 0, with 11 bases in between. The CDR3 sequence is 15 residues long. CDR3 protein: CASSLALRSSYEQYF. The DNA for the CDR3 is TGTGCCAGCAGTTTAGCTTTACGGAGCTCCTACGAGCAGTACTTC.

The CDR3 coding sequence is TGTGCCAGCAGCCAACCGTGGGACACTGAAGCTTTCTTT. Its translation: CASSQPWDTEAFF. The chain combines TRBV5-4 with TRBJ1-1; D is uncertain. This CDR3 has 13 amino acids. Trimming left V 4 bases short and J 3 bases short, with 10 bases between. Germline V gene sequence: CDR1 SGHNT, CDR2 YYREEE (reference sequence).

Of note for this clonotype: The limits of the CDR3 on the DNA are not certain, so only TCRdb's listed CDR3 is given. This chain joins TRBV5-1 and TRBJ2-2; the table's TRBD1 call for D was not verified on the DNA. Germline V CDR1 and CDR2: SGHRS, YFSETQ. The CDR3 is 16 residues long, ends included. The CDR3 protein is CASSFGPGGNGGELFF.

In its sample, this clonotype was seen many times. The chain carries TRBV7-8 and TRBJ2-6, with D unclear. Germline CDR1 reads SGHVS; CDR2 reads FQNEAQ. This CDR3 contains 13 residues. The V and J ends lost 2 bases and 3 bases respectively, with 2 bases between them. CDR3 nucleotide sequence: TGTGCCAGCAGCTTATTTGGGGCCAACGTCCTGACTTTC. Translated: CASSLFGANVLTF.

The CDR3 protein is CASSLGAPSGNQPQHF. The CDR3 region has the DNA TGTGCCAGCAGTTTGGGGGCCCCATCGGGCAATCAGCCCCAGCATTTT. The chain joins TRBV6-6 to TRBJ1-5, with TRBD1 as a possible D gene (6 bases). With 4 bases removed from V and 2 bases from J, the gap between germline ends came to 15 bases. This CDR3 comprises 16 residues. Germline values: CDR1 MNHNY, CDR2 SVGAGI (reference sequence).

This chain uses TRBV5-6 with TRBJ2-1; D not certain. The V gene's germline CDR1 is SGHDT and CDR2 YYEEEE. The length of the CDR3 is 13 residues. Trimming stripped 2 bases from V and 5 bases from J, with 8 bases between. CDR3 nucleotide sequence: TGTGCCAGCAGCTTCGGTCTTAACAATGAGCAGTTCTTC. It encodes CASSFGLNNEQFF.

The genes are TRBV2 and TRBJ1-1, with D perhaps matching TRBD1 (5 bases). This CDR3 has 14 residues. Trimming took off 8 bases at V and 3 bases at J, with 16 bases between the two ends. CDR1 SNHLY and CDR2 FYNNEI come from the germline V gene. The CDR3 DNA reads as TGTGCCAGCGGGACCTCCAGAGTGGACACTGAAGCTTTCTTT. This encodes CASGTSRVDTEAFF. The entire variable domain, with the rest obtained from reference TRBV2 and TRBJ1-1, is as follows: EPEVTQTPSHQVTQMGQEVILRCVPISNHLYFYWYRQILGQKVEFLVSFYNNEISEKSEIFDDQFSVERPDGSNFTLKIRSTKLEDSAMYFCASGTSRVDTEAFFGQGTRLTVV.

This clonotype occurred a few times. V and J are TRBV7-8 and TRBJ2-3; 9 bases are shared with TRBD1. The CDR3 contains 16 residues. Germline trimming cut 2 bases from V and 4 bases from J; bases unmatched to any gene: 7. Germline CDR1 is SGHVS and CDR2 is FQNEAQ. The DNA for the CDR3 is TGTGCCAGCAGCTTACCCCTAGACAGGGGGGCAGATACGCAGTATTTT. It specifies CASSLPLDRGADTQYF.

In DNA form, the CDR3 reads TGTGCCAGCAGTGAACCCCGCGACGTCGCCTATAGCAATCAGCCCCAGCATTTT. It encodes CASSEPRDVAYSNQPQHF. This sequence joins TRBV6-1 and TRBJ1-5; D not resolved. The germline gives CDR1 MNHNS, CDR2 SASEGT. Between the trimmed V and J ends, which lost 2 bases and 0 bases, there was a span of 17 bases. CDR3 length: 18 amino acids.